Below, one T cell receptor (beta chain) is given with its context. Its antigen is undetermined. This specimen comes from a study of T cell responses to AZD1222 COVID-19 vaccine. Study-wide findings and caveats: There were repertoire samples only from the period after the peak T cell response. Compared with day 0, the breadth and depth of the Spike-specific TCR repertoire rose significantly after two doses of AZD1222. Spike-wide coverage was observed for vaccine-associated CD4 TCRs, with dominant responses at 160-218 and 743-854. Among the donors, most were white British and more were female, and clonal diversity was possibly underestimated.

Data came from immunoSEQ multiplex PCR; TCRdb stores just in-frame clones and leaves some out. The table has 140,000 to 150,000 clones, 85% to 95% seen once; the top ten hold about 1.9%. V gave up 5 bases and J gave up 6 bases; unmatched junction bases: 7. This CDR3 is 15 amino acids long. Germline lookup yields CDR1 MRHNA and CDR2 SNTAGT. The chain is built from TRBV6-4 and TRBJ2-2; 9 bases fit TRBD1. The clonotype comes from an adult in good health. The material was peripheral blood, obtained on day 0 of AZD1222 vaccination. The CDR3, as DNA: TGTGCCAGCAGTTTCTCGGGACAGGGCCCCGGGGAGCTGTTTTTT. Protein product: CASSFSGQGPGELFF.